A single sample is the source of the 7 T cell receptor beta chains below, sequenced in a study of blood T cell repertoires in COVID-19. Profiled with immunoSEQ multiplex PCR; TCRdb holds only in-frame clones, not every one. This table holds approximately 220,000 clones, about 86% found once. Sequencing was performed on peripheral blood. All receptors come from a woman aged 55-70 years with acute or convalescent COVID-19.

The chain couples TRBV10-3 to TRBJ1-6; perhaps TRBD1 as D (6 bases). Germline CDR1 and CDR2: ENHRY and SYGVKD. The CDR3 runs 13 residues. The V end lost 7 bases, the J end lost 9 bases, and 13 bases lay between the germline ends. In nucleotides, the CDR3 is TGTGCCATCAACCAGGGGAGTGGTTCACCCCTCCACTTT. This sequence encodes CAINQGSGSPLHF.

This clone was counted between two and nine times. This chain connects TRBV19 to TRBJ1-2; D is ambiguous. Trimming stripped 3 bases from V and 4 bases from J, with 24 bases between. The CDR3 runs to 18 residues. The germline V gene has CDR1 LNHDA and CDR2 SQIVND (reference sequence). The CDR3 DNA is TGTGCCAGTAGTATGCGCGGTCCTGTTCAGAGCACAATCTATGGCTACACCTTC. This codes for CASSMRGPVQSTIYGYTF.

The chain joins TRBV5-1 to TRBJ1-2, with 8 bases matching TRBD1. CDR3 length equals 16 residues. Germline assignment: CDR1 SGHRS and CDR2 YFSETQ. V lost 4 bases, J lost 5 bases, and 13 bases stayed unmatched. The CDR3 loop is CASSRDRNWGAYGYTF. The CDR3 DNA reads TGCGCCAGCAGCCGGGACAGGAATTGGGGGGCTTATGGCTACACCTTC.

The rearrangement joins TRBV3-1 (or the pseudogene TRBV3-2) to TRBJ2-2; 7 positions match TRBD2. There are 12 residues in the CDR3. Germline CDR1 LGHDT, CDR2 YNNKEL (reference sequence). With 4 bases clipped from V and 13 bases from J, the junction kept 6 bases outside the gene matches. As DNA, the CDR3 is TGTGCCAGCAGCCCCTGGGAGGGAGGGCTGTTTTTT. Translation: CASSPWEGGLFF.

This chain connects TRBV30 to TRBJ2-2, with D unclear. CDR3 length equals 11 residues. V was cut by 3 bases and J by 7 bases, with 6 bases left in between. Germline V gene data show CDR1 as GTSNPN and CDR2 as SVGIG (reference sequence). CDR3 in amino acids: CAWRQIGELFF. The DNA of the CDR3 is TGTGCCTGGAGGCAGATCGGGGAGCTGTTTTTT.

The gene calls are TRBV11-1 and TRBJ2-1; 9 positions agree with TRBD2. CDR1 SGHAT and CDR2 FQDESV come from the germline V gene (reference sequence). The CDR3 loop spans 16 amino acids. Trimming removed 1 base from V and 4 bases from J; junction bases left unmatched: 5. The CDR3 DNA is TGTGCCAGCAGCTTAGGCGCAGCGGGGGGTTACAATGAGCAGTTCTTC. Translated: CASSLGAAGGYNEQFF. The full variable domain, completed using reference TRBV11-1 and TRBJ2-1, is EAEVAQSPRYKITEKSQAVAFWCDPISGHATLYWYRQILGQGPELLVQFQDESVVDDSQLPKDRFSAERLKGVDSTLKIQPAELGDSAMYLCASSLGAAGGYNEQFFGPGTRLTVL.

This clone appeared a single time. CDR3 nucleotides: TGTGCCAGCAGCTTAGACCTGAGGGTCGTTAACCTACTATACACGGTTTATGGCTACACCTTC. It codes for CASSLDLRVVNLLYTVYGYTF. This chain links TRBV7-3 with TRBJ1-2; D gene ambiguous. Between the trimmed V and J ends, which lost 2 bases and 5 bases, there was a span of 33 bases. CDR1 and CDR2 (germline): SGHTA, FQGTGA. This CDR3 region has 21 residues.